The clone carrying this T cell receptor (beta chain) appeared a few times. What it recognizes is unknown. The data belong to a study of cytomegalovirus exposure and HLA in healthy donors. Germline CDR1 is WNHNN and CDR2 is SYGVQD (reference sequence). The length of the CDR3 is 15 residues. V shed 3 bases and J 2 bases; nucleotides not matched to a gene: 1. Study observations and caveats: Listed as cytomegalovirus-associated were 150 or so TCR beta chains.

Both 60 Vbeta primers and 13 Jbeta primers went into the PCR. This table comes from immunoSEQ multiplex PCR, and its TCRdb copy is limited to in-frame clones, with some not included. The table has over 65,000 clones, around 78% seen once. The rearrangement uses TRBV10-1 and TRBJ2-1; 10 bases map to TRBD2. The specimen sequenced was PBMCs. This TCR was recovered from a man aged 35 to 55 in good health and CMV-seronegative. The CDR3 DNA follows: TGCGCCAGCAGTGATAGCGGGGGGCCCTACAATGAGCAGTTCTTC. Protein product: CASSDSGGPYNEQFF.